These T cell receptor beta chains were read from a single sample in a study of low-dose radiotherapy and immunotherapy resistance in tumors. From the reads, TCRdb called clonotypes with MiXCR, one entry per CDR3 protein. The sample comprises some 60,000 distinct CDR3 sequences, about a quarter of which are singletons, and roughly 6.5% rests with the top ten. Source: PBMCs, taken before treatment. The receptor set was obtained from a male donor with rectosigmoid adenocarcinoma. Both conserved end residues are part of each CDR3. A D gene is named only where the DNA matches it firmly. Some rows mark clone size as missing; the rest say once, few, many or name a class of expanded clone.

-,-,TRBV28,TRBJ1-5,TGTGCCAGCAGTCAGCCCTCGGGGCCCCAGCATTTT,CASSQPSGPQHF
-,TRBD1,TRBV19,TRBJ2-2,TGTGCCTCTAGGACAGGGGTCACCGGGGAGCTGTTTTTT,CASRTGVTGELFF
many,TRBD2,TRBV19,TRBJ2-3,TGTGCCAGTAGTATAGGGAGCGGGGCGACAGATACGCAGTATTTT,CASSIGSGATDTQYF
-,TRBD1,TRBV4-2,TRBJ2-3,TGTGCCAGCAGCCCTGACAGGGGGTTGTCTAGGGATACGCAGTATTTT,CASSPDRGLSRDTQYF
-,-,TRBV6-5,TRBJ2-7,TGTGCCAGCAGATCCGGTGCCTACGAGCAGTACTTC,CASRSGAYEQYF
-,-,TRBV4-1,TRBJ2-2,TGCGCCAGCAGCCAAGATCGGCTAGCCACCGGGGAGCTGTTTTTT,CASSQDRLATGELFF
-,TRBD1,TRBV5-1,TRBJ2-1,TGCGCCAGCAGCCTTGGACAGGTGGATCAGCAGTTCTTC,CASSLGQVDQQFF
few,-,TRBV5-1,TRBJ1-2,TGCGCCAGCAGCTTCAGTCCTAACTATGGCTACACCTTC,CASSFSPNYGYTF
many,TRBD2,TRBV27,TRBJ2-3,TGTGCCAGCAGTTTGCGTCTGGGACTAGGCACTGATACGCAGTATTTT,CASSLRLGLGTDTQYF
few,-,TRBV21-1,TRBJ1-2,TGTGCCAGCAGCAAGATACCGGGCTCCCGTGGTCGCACCTTC,CASSKIPGSRGRTF
-,TRBD2,TRBV11-2,TRBJ2-3,TGTGCCAGCAGCCGGGGACTAGCGATTGTCGATACGCAGTATTTT,CASSRGLAIVDTQYF
many,TRBD2,TRBV25-1,TRBJ2-7,TGTGCCAGCAGAAGCTCGTCCGGGACTAACTCCTACGAGCAGTACTTC,CASRSSSGTNSYEQYF